The next 29 T cell receptor beta chains were all read from a single sample in a study of CD8+CD57+ T cells in acquired aplastic anemia. TCR beta VDJ and CDR3 profiling used genomic DNA as template. In TCRdb, the reads were re-called with MiXCR into one record per CDR3 protein. The data show around 200,000 distinct CDR3 sequences, with less than 60% seen just once and just under 20% held by the top ten. Patients sequenced had flow cytometry evidence of CD8+CD57+ cell expansion. Source material: sorted CD4+, CD8+, or CD8+CD57+ T cells (not recorded which) from PBMCs. Every receptor here comes from a human donor with aplastic anemia.

This clonotype was counted many times. The rearrangement uses TRBV11-2 and TRBJ2-1; D is perhaps TRBD1 (6 bases). CDR3 size: 14 residues. The V gene's germline CDR1 is SGHAT and CDR2 FQNNGV. The V end lost 0 bases, the J end lost 12 bases, and 15 bases lay between the germline ends. The CDR3 loop is CASSLEQGETGQFF. In nucleotides, the CDR3 is TGTGCCAGCAGCTTAGAACAGGGTGAGACAGGGCAGTTCTTC.

CDR3 region: CASSLGGFADTQYF. CDR3 in DNA: TGTGCCAGCAGCTTAGGAGGGTTTGCAGATACGCAGTATTTT. The chain has TRBV7-6 and TRBJ2-3; D might be TRBD2 (5 bases). CDR1 is SGHVS, CDR2 FNYEAQ, per germline. This CDR3 region has 14 residues. V was shortened by 1 base and J by 4 bases, with 9 bases between the two germline ends.

This clonotype was detected only a few times. The chain employs TRBV7-2 and TRBJ2-7; D is possibly TRBD2 (5 bases). Germline assignment: CDR1 SGHTA and CDR2 FQGNSA. The V gene lost 3 bases and the J gene lost 3 bases, with 6 bases spanning the gap. This CDR3 is built from 12 residues. In nucleotides, the CDR3 is TGTGCCAGCAGCTTTACTAGCTACGAGCAGTACTTC. This sequence encodes CASSFTSYEQYF.

A few counts support this clonotype. The chain employs TRBV12-3 or TRBV12-4 and TRBJ1-1; D is possibly TRBD1 (5 bases). CDR3 length: 17 residues. Trimming stripped 8 bases from V and 1 base from J, with 23 bases between. The CDR3 DNA reads TGTGCCAGCCGCCCATTTAGGGGCCGGGGGGAGAACACTGAAGCTTTCTTT. It yields the protein CASRPFRGRGENTEAFF.

The chain is built from TRBV10-3 and TRBJ2-3, with unresolved D. V lost 2 bases to trimming and J lost 2 bases, with 2 bases between them. Per germline, CDR1 ENHRY and CDR2 SYGVKD. CDR3 length equals 12 residues. The CDR3 loop reads CAISENTDTQYF. For the CDR3, the DNA is TGTGCCATCAGTGAGAACACAGATACGCAGTATTTT.

This chain connects TRBV2 to TRBJ2-3; D is unclear. CDR1 and CDR2 from the germline V gene are SNHLY and FYNNEI. The V end lost 5 bases, the J end lost 3 bases, and 24 bases lay between the germline ends. The CDR3 spans 18 residues. CDR3 protein: CASSLHFFSLDMTDTQYF. The CDR3 nucleotides are TGTGCCAGCAGTCTCCACTTTTTCTCTCTAGATATGACAGATACGCAGTATTTT.

V is TRBV6-1 and J is TRBJ1-4; possibly TRBD1 for D (6 bases). With 6 bases removed from V and 8 bases from J, the gap between germline ends came to 16 bases. The germline V gene has CDR1 MNHNS and CDR2 SASEGT. The CDR3 length is 14 residues. The CDR3 loop reads CASSFDRFGEKLFF. The CDR3 nucleotides read TGTGCCAGCAGCTTCGACAGGTTCGGAGAAAAACTGTTTTTT.

CDR3 nucleotides: TGTGCCAGCTCACCTAAACAGAACACCGGGGAGCTGTTTTTT. Translating gives CASSPKQNTGELFF. The chain is built from TRBV18 and TRBJ2-2, with D unresolved. This CDR3 has 14 amino acids. Germline V gene lookup returns CDR1 KGHSH and CDR2 LQKENI. Trimming took 3 bases from V and 1 from J, leaving 6 bases between them.

This clonotype was seen ten or more times. CDR3 protein: CASSQEYRNTDTQYF. In nucleotides, the CDR3 is TGTGCCAGCAGCCAAGAATACCGAAACACAGATACGCAGTATTTT. The chain carries TRBV14 and TRBJ2-3; no reliable D call. CDR1 and CDR2 from the germline V gene are SGHDN and FVKESK. The length of the CDR3 is 15 residues. V lost 0 bases and J 2 bases, leaving 9 bases between the germline ends.

V gene TRBV10-2 combines with J gene TRBJ2-7; possible D gene TRBD2, 7 bases. The CDR3 has 15 amino acids. V lost 2 bases and J 4 bases, leaving 15 bases between the germline ends. Germline V lookup: CDR1 WSHSY, CDR2 SAAADI. The CDR3 sequence is CASSEGGGAEYEQYF. The CDR3 nucleotides are TGCGCCAGCAGTGAGGGGGGGGGCGCCGAGTACGAGCAGTACTTC.

The chain combines TRBV7-3 with TRBJ2-1; D remains ambiguous. Germline CDR1 reads SGHTA; CDR2 reads FQGTGA. The CDR3 is 13 residues long. Trimming took 3 bases from V and 5 from J, leaving 8 bases between them. As DNA, the CDR3 is TGTGCCAGCAGCTTCTACCTAAACAATGAGCAGTTCTTC. This encodes CASSFYLNNEQFF.

This clonotype was recorded at least ten times. J is TRBJ1-6 and V is TRBV20-1; D is unresolved. This CDR3 contains 16 residues. Trimming took off 3 bases at V and 0 bases at J, with 12 bases between the two ends. Per germline, CDR1 DFQATT and CDR2 SNEGSKA (reference sequence). The CDR3 DNA sequence: TGCAGTGCTAGCTCCGGGTTTCTCTCCTATAATTCACCCCTCCACTTT. Amino acid sequence: CSASSGFLSYNSPLHF.

The chain employs TRBV7-2 and TRBJ2-2; TRBD2 matches 14 bases. The germline CDR1 and CDR2 sequences are SGHTA and FQGNSA. The CDR3 extends over 14 amino acids. CDR3 protein: CASPTSGGGGELFF. The CDR3 DNA is TGTGCTTCCCCGACTAGCGGGGGGGGCGGGGAGCTGTTTTTT.

This clonotype was observed a single time. This sequence joins TRBV20-1 and TRBJ1-1, with a tentative D call TRBD1 (5 bases). Germline assignment: CDR1 DFQATT and CDR2 SNEGSKA (reference sequence). CDR3 length: 14 amino acids. V was clipped by 0 bases and J by 4 bases, with 12 bases between them. This CDR3 is CSARDSGQGTEAFF. The CDR3 region has the DNA TGCAGTGCTAGAGATTCCGGACAAGGCACTGAAGCTTTCTTT.

This clonotype occurred many times. V is TRBV20-1 and J is TRBJ1-5; 9 nucleotides agree with TRBD1. Per the germline V gene, CDR1 is DFQATT and CDR2 is SNEGSKA (reference sequence). The junction had 5 bases not matched to a gene; V was cut back by 5 bases and J by 3 bases. This CDR3 spans 14 amino acids. The chain's CDR3 is CSAPDRGSNQPQHF. For the CDR3, the DNA is TGCAGTGCTCCGGACAGGGGATCCAATCAGCCCCAGCATTTT.

Many counts were recorded for this clonotype. V is TRBV9 and J is TRBJ1-4; maybe TRBD1 (5 bases). Trimming took 4 bases from V and 12 from J, leaving 13 bases between them. The CDR3 length is 12 residues. Germline V gives CDR1 SGDLS, CDR2 YYNGEE. The CDR3 sequence is CASSQWGKELFF. CDR3 DNA sequence: TGTGCCAGCAGCCAATGGGGGAAAGAACTGTTTTTT.

V is TRBV2 and J is TRBJ2-7; the match to TRBD2 covers 14 bases. V lost 8 bases and J lost 2; bases outside the gene matches: 2. The CDR3 length is 14 residues. The germline V gene has CDR1 SNHLY and CDR2 FYNNEI. As DNA, the CDR3 is TGTGCCAGCGTGACTAGCGGGAGGGCCTACGAGCAGTACTTC. Amino acids: CASVTSGRAYEQYF. Combining the CDR3 with reference TRBV2 and TRBJ2-7 gives the whole variable domain EPEVTQTPSHQVTQMGQEVILRCVPISNHLYFYWYRQILGQKVEFLVSFYNNEISEKSEIFDDQFSVERPDGSNFTLKIRSTKLEDSAMYFCASVTSGRAYEQYFGPGTRLTVT.

This clonotype appeared many times. The chain uses TRBV19 and TRBJ1-1; maybe TRBD1 (5 bases). In germline, CDR1 is LNHDA, CDR2 SQIVND (reference sequence). CDR3 length: 12 amino acids. V lost 7 bases and J 1 base, leaving 7 bases between the germline ends. The CDR3 nucleotides read TGTGCCAGTATTCAGGGGAACACTGAAGCTTTCTTT. As protein: CASIQGNTEAFF.

In regard to this clonotype: This may arise from a read error, as a much more abundant clone is one base away. The rearrangement links TRBV7-2 to TRBJ2-1; the D gene could be TRBD1 or TRBD2 (6 bases each). The V and J ends lost 6 bases and 8 bases respectively, with 26 bases between them. Looked up from germline, CDR1 is SGHTA and CDR2 is FQGNSA. The CDR3 is made up of 17 amino acids. The CDR3 sequence: CASRGPGGGRSWDEQFF. In DNA, the CDR3 is TGTGCCAGCAGGGGTCCCGGGGGCGGCCGATCCTGGGATGAGCAGTTCTTC.

This clonotype was picked up many times. The CDR3 here is CASSEGGRGEQYF. CDR3 sequence (DNA): TGCGCCAGCAGTGAAGGCGGCCGAGGGGAGCAGTACTTC. The chain recombines TRBV10-1 with TRBJ2-7, with D possibly matching TRBD2 (5 bases). CDR3 length: 13 amino acids. Germline V gives CDR1 WNHNN, CDR2 SYGVQD (reference sequence). The V and J ends lost 3 bases and 7 bases respectively, with 13 bases between them.

This clonotype was seen just once. The chain links TRBV20-1 to TRBJ2-3; 11 bases align to TRBD2. The germline CDR1 and CDR2 sequences are DFQATT and SNEGSKA (reference sequence). The ends lost 2 bases at V and 11 bases at J; junction bases unmatched: 15. This CDR3 has 16 residues. The CDR3 sequence is CSARRASGGRYNEQYF. Written as DNA, the CDR3 is TGCAGTGCTAGAAGGGCTAGCGGGGGGAGGTACAATGAGCAGTATTTT.

This clonotype was counted a few times. V is TRBV12-3 or TRBV12-4 and J is TRBJ2-2; unclear D gene. V lost 5 bases and J lost 6, with 16 bases in between. The CDR3 extends over 15 amino acids. The CDR3 coding sequence is TGTGCCAGCAGTACACAACTGGGTCCCCCCGGGGAGCTGTTTTTT. Its protein is CASSTQLGPPGELFF.

This clonotype was recorded many times. V and J are TRBV20-1 and TRBJ2-1; D not resolved. Germline V gives CDR1 DFQATT, CDR2 SNEGSKA (reference sequence). Trimming pared 2 bases from V and 5 bases from J, leaving 16 bases between. This CDR3 contains 15 residues. The CDR3 coding sequence is TGCAGTGCTAGAACCCGCCCTCCCCGAGACAATGAGCAGTTCTTC. Translating it yields CSARTRPPRDNEQFF.

V gene TRBV6-2 or TRBV6-3 combines with J gene TRBJ1-5; D unresolved. Trimming cost V 6 bases and J 1 base, with 10 bases left between them. Germline lookup yields CDR1 MNHEY and CDR2 SVGEGT. The CDR3 totals 14 residues. CDR3 sequence: CASRPIISNQPQHF. CDR3 coding DNA: TGTGCCAGCAGGCCCATTATAAGCAATCAGCCCCAGCATTTT.

On this clonotype itself: The germline gene is not matched at one end of the junction; a read error may be the cause. The J gene is TRBJ1-1, the V gene TRBV10-3; 11 bases map to TRBD1. This CDR3 is 14 amino acids long. Per the germline V gene, CDR1 is ENHRY and CDR2 is SYGVKD. The CDR3 DNA follows: TGTGCCAGCAGTTGGACAGGGGGCGAATCTTGGGCTTTCTTT. Protein sequence: CASSWTGGESWAFF.

In this sample, this clonotype turned up many times. The V and J genes are TRBV4-1 and TRBJ2-2; TRBD2 might be the D (6 bases). V shed 6 bases and J shed 1 base, with 15 bases lying between them. Germline-derived CDR1 and CDR2 are MGHRA and YSYEKL. The CDR3 extends over 16 amino acids. The CDR3 sequence: CASRPRDLVNTGELFF. CDR3 nucleotide sequence: TGCGCCAGCAGACCTAGGGACTTGGTGAACACCGGGGAGCTGTTTTTT.

The chain couples TRBV7-6 to TRBJ2-5; 10 positions agree with TRBD1. Trimming removed 5 bases from V and 6 bases from J; junction bases left unmatched: 12. Germline CDR1 reads SGHVS; CDR2 reads FNYEAQ. The CDR3 is 16 residues long. DNA of the CDR3: TGTGCCAGCAGCCGTAACGACAGGGGGCGAGGACAGACCCAGTACTTC. This codes for CASSRNDRGRGQTQYF.

The gene calls are TRBV20-1 and TRBJ2-5, with D possibly being TRBD1 (5 bases). There are 14 residues in the CDR3. V was pared by 0 bases and J by 2 bases, with 10 bases between. The germline CDR1 and CDR2 sequences are DFQATT and SNEGSKA (reference sequence). This chain's CDR3 is CSARDQGTQETQYF. The CDR3 DNA follows: TGCAGTGCTAGAGATCAGGGCACACAAGAGACCCAGTACTTC.

CDR3 region: CASSLADQETQYF. CDR3 coding DNA: TGTGCCAGCAGCTTAGCTGACCAAGAGACCCAGTACTTC. This chain uses TRBV7-8 with TRBJ2-5, with D uncertain. The V end lost 0 bases, the J end lost 0 bases, and 2 bases lay between the germline ends. Per the germline V gene, CDR1 is SGHVS and CDR2 is FQNEAQ. CDR3 length: 13 residues.